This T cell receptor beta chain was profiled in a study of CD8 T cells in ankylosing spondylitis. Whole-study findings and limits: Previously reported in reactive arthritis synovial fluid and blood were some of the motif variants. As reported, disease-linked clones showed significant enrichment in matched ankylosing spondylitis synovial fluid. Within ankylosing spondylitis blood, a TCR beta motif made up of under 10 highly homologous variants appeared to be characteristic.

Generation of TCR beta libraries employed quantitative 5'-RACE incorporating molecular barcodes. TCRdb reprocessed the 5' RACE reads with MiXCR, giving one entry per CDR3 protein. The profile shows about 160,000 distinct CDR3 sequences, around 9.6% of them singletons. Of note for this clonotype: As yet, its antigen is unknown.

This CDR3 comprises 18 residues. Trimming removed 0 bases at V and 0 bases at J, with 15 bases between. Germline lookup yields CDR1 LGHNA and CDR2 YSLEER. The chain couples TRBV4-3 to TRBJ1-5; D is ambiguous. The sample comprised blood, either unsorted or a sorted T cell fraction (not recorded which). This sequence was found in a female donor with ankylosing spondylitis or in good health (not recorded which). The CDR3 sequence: CASSQEWRVAYSNQPQHF. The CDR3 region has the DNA TGCGCCAGCAGCCAAGAGTGGAGGGTTGCTTATAGCAATCAGCCCCAGCATTTT.